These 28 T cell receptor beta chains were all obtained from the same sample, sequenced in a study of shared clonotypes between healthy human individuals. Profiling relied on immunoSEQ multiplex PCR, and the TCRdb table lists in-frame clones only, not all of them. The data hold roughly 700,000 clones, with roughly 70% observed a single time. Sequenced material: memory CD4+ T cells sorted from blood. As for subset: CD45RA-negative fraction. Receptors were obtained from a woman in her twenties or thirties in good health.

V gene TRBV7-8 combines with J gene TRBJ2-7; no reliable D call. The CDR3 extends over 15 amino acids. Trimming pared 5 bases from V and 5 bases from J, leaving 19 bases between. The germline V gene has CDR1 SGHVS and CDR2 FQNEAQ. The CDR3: CASSLRGAMGNEQYF. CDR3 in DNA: TGTGCCAGCAGCCTCCGAGGCGCAATGGGAAACGAGCAGTACTTC.

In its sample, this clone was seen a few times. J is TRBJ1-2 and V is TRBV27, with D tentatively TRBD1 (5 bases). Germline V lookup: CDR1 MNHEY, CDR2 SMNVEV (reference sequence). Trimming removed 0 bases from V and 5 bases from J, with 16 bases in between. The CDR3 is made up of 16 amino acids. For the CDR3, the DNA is TGTGCCAGCAGTTTATCCGGGGGTGGCAGGAATTATGGCTACACCTTC. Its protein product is CASSLSGGGRNYGYTF.

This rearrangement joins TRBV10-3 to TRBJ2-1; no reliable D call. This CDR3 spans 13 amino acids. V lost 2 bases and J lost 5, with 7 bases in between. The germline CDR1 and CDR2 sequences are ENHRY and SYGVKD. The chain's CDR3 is CAISERVDNEQFF. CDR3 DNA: TGTGCCATCAGTGAGAGGGTCGACAATGAGCAGTTCTTC.

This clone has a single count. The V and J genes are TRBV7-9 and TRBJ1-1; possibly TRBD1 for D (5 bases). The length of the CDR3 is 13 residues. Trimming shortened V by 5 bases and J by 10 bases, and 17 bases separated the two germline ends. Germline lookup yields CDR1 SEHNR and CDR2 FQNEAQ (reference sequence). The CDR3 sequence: CASSPGSGVGAFF. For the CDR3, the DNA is TGTGCCAGCAGCCCCGGTTCGGGGGTGGGAGCTTTCTTT.

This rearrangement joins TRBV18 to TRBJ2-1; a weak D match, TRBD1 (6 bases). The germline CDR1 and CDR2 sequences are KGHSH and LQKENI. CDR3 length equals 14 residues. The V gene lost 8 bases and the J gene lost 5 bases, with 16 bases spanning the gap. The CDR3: CASDQRTADNEQFF. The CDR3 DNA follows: TGTGCCAGCGACCAAAGGACAGCCGACAATGAGCAGTTCTTC.

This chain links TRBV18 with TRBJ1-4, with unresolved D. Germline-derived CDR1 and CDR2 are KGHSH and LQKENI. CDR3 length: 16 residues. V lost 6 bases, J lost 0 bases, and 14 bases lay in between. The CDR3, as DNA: TGTGCCAGCTCTCGCAGCTCAGGTGCAACTAATGAAAAACTGTTTTTT. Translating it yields CASSRSSGATNEKLFF.

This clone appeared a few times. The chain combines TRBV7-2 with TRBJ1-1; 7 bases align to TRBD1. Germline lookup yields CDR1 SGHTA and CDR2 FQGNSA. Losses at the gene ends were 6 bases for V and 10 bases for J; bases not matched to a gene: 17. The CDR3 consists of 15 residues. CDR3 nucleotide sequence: TGTGCCAGCAGTTTAACTTCCGGGACAGTTTTTTCAGCTTTCTTT. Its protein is CASSLTSGTVFSAFF.

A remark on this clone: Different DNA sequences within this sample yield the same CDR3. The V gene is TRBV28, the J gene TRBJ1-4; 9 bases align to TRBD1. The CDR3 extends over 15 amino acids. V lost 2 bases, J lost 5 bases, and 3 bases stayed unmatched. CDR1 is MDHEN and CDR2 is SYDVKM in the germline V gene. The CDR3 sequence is CASSLPGQGNEKLFF. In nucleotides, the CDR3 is TGTGCCAGCAGTTTACCCGGACAGGGGAATGAAAAACTGTTTTTT.

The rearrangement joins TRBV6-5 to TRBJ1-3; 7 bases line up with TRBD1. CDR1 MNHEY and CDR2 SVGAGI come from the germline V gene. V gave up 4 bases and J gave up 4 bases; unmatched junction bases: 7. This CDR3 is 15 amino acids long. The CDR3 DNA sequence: TGTGCCAGCAGTTTAGGACAGGCCCCCGGAAACACCATATATTTT. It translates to CASSLGQAPGNTIYF.

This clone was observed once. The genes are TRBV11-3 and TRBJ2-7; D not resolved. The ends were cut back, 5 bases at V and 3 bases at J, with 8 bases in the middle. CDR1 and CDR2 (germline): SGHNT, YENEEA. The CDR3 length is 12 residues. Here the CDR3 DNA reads TGTGCCAGCAGCCACGGAGACTACGAGCAGTACTTC. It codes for CASSHGDYEQYF.

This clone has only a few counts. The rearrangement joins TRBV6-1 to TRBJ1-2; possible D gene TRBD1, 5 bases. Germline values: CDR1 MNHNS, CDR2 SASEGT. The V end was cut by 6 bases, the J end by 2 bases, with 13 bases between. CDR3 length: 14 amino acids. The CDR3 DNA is TGTGCCAGCAGGACCGGGACCGTAAACTATGGCTACACCTTC. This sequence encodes CASRTGTVNYGYTF.

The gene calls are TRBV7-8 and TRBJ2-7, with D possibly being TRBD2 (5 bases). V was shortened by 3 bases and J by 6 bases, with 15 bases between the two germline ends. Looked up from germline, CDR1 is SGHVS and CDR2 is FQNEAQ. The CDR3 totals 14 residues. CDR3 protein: CASSFTTRRIEQYF. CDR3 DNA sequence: TGTGCCAGCAGCTTCACCACCCGGAGGATCGAGCAGTACTTC.

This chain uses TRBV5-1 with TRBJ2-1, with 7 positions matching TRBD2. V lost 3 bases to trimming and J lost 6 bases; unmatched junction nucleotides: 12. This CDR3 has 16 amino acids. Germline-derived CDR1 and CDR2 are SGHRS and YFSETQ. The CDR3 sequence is CASSSSPSGNGNEQFF. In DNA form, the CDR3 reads TGCGCCAGCAGCTCCTCACCCAGCGGGAATGGCAATGAGCAGTTCTTC.

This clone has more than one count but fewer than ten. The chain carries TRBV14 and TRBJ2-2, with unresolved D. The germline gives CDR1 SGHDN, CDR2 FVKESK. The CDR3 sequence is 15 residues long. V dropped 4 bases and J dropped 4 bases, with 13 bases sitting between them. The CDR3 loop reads CASSPPRGVTGELFF. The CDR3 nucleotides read TGTGCCAGCAGCCCGCCTCGCGGTGTCACCGGGGAGCTGTTTTTT.

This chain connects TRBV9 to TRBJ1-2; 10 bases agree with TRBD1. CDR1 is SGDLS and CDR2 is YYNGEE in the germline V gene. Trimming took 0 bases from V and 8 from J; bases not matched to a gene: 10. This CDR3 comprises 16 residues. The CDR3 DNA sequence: TGTGCCAGCAGCGTAGGGGCCGGAGACAGGGGGCGAGGCTACACCTTC. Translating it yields CASSVGAGDRGRGYTF.

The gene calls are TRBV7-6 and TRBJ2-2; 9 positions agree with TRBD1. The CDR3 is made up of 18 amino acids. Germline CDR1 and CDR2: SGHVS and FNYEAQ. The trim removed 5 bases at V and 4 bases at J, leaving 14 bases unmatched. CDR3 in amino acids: CASSPREPGQGFTGELFF. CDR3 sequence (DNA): TGTGCCAGCAGCCCCCGGGAGCCGGGACAGGGATTCACCGGGGAGCTGTTTTTT.

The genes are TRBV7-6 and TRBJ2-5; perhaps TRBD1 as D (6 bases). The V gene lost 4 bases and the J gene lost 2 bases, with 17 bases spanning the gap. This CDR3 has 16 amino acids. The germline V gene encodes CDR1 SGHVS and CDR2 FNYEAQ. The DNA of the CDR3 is TGTGCCAGCAGCTCATCTCAGGGGATTATACAAGAGACCCAGTACTTC. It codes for CASSSSQGIIQETQYF.

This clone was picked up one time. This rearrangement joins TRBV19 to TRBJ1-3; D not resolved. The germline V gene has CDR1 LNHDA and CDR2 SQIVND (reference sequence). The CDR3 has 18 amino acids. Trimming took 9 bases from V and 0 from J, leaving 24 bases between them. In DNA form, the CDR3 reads TGTGCCAGCCGACCGGGCGGGCCCGCTCTAAACTCTGGAAACACCATATATTTT. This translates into CASRPGGPALNSGNTIYF. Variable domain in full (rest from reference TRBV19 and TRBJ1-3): DGGITQSPKYLFRKEGQNVTLSCEQNLNHDAMYWYRQDPGQGLRLIYYSQIVNDFQKGDIAEGYSVSREKKESFPLTVTSAQKNPTAFYLCASRPGGPALNSGNTIYFGEGSWLTVV.

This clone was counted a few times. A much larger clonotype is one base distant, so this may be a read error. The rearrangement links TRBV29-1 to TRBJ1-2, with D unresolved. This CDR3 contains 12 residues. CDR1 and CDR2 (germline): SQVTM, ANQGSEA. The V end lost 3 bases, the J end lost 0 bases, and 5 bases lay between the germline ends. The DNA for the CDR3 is TGCAGCGTTGATTTACCTAACTATGGCTACACCTTC. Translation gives CSVDLPNYGYTF.

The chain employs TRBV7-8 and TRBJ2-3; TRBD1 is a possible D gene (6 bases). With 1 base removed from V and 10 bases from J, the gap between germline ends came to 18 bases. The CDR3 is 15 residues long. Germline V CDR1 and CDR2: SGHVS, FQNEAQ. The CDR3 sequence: CASSLERGIVTPQYF. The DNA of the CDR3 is TGTGCCAGCAGCTTAGAAAGGGGGATAGTCACCCCGCAGTATTTT.

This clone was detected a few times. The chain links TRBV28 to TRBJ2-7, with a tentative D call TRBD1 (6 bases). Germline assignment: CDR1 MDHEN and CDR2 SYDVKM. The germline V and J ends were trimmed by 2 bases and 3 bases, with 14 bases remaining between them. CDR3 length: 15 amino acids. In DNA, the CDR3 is TGTGCCAGCAGTTTAATTCAGGGGCGGATCTACGAGCAGTACTTC. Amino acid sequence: CASSLIQGRIYEQYF.

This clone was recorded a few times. The CDR3 nucleotides are TGTGCCAGCAGTGCTACACGGAACTATGGCTACACCTTC. Translated: CASSATRNYGYTF. This chain connects TRBV6-1 to TRBJ1-2; D remains ambiguous. Germline lookup yields CDR1 MNHNS and CDR2 SASEGT. V gave up 4 bases and J gave up 2 bases, with 8 bases separating them. The CDR3 loop spans 13 amino acids.

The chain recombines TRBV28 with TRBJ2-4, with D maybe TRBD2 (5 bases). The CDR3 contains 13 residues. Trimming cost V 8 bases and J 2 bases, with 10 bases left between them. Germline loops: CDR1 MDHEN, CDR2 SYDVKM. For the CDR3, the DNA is TGTGCCAGCGGGCCGGGGACCAAAAACATTCAGTACTTC. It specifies CASGPGTKNIQYF. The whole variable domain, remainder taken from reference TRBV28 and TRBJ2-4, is DVKVTQSSRYLVKRTGEKVFLECVQDMDHENMFWYRQDPGLGLRLIYFSYDVKMKEKGDIPEGYSVSREKKERFSLILESASTNQTSMYLCASGPGTKNIQYFGAGTRLSVL.

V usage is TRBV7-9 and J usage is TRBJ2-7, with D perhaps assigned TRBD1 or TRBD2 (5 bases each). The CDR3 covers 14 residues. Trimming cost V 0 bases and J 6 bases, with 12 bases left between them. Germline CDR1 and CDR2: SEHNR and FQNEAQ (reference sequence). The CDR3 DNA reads TGTGCCAGCAGCTTAGCCAGGGTTGGAGGCGAGCAGTACTTC. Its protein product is CASSLARVGGEQYF. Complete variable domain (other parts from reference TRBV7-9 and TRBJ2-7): DTGVSQNPRHKITKRGQNVTFRCDPISEHNRLYWYRQTLGQGPEFLTYFQNEAQLEKSRLLSDRFSAERPKGSFSTLEIQRTEQGDSAMYLCASSLARVGGEQYFGPGTRLTVT.

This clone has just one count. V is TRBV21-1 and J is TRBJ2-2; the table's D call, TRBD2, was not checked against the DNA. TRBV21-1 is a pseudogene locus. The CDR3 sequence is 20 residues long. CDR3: CASSKKETSGMGPNTGELFF. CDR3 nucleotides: TGTGCCAGCAGCAAAAAGGAGACTAGCGGGATGGGTCCGAACACCGGGGAGCTGTTTTTT.

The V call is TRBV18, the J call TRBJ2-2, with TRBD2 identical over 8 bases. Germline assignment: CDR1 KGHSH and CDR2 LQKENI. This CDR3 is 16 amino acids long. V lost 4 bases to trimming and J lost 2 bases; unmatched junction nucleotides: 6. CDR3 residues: CASSLPGGPNTGELFF. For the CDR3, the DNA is TGTGCCAGCTCACTTCCGGGAGGGCCCAACACCGGGGAGCTGTTTTTT.

The CDR3 DNA is TGCAGCGTCTGGGGGACAGGGGAGTCCTACGAGCAGTACTTC. Translating gives CSVWGTGESYEQYF. V is TRBV29-1 and J is TRBJ2-7, with 10 bases fitting TRBD1. The V segment lost 6 bases and the J segment 1 base; nucleotides outside the gene matches: 6. There are 14 residues in the CDR3. The V gene's germline CDR1 is SQVTM and CDR2 ANQGSEA.

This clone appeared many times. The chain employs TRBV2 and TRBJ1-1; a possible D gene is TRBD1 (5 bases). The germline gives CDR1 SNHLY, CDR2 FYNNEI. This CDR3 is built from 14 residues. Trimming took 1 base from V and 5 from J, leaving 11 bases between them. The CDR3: CASSEEGVRTEAFF. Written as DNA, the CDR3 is TGTGCCAGCAGTGAAGAAGGGGTTAGGACTGAAGCTTTCTTT.